These 21 T cell receptor beta chains share one sample of origin, sequenced in a study of blood T cell repertoires in COVID-19. The protocol was immunoSEQ multiplex PCR, while the TCRdb copy is restricted to in-frame clones and leaves out a portion. Of approximately 230,000 clones in the sample, around four fifths were seen once. The sequenced material came from PBMCs or T cells enriched from blood (not recorded which). Receptors were obtained from a man aged 35 to 55 who had recovered from COVID-19.

The chain has TRBV18 and TRBJ1-3, with unresolved D. The length of the CDR3 is 14 residues. Trimming removed 4 bases from V and 4 bases from J, with 11 bases in between. Germline CDR1 is KGHSH and CDR2 is LQKENI. CDR3 nucleotide sequence: TGTGCCAGCTCACGGGAGGCTGGGGGAAACACCATATATTTT. Encoded protein: CASSREAGGNTIYF.

This clone was counted a few times. The genes are TRBV24-1 and TRBJ2-7; a weak D match, TRBD1 (6 bases). CDR3 size: 13 residues. Trimming shortened V by 5 bases and J by 4 bases, and 11 bases separated the two germline ends. Germline V gene sequence: CDR1 KGHDR, CDR2 SFDVKD. CDR3 DNA sequence: TGTGCCACCAGTGCCCACGGACAGTACGAGCAGTACTTC. Encoded protein: CATSAHGQYEQYF.

The chain links TRBV10-3 to TRBJ1-1, with D perhaps matching TRBD1 (6 bases). V lost 3 bases to trimming and J lost 9 bases, with 8 bases between them. CDR1 and CDR2 from the germline V gene are ENHRY and SYGVKD. The CDR3 runs 11 residues. The CDR3 spells CAISEWGQAFF. CDR3 nucleotide sequence: TGTGCCATCAGTGAATGGGGGCAAGCTTTCTTT.

This clone was recorded a few times. The chain employs TRBV7-3 and TRBJ1-1, with D hard to call. The CDR3 has 12 amino acids. Germline-derived CDR1 and CDR2 are SGHTA and FQGTGA. Trimming cost V 5 bases and J 5 bases, with 9 bases left between them. The CDR3 coding sequence is TGTGCCAGCAGCCCCGGTGATACTGAAGCTTTCTTT. Protein product: CASSPGDTEAFF.

This chain links TRBV28 with TRBJ1-3; D ambiguous. The CDR3 runs 14 residues. Germline CDR1 and CDR2: MDHEN and SYDVKM. Trimming cost V 6 bases and J 4 bases, with 13 bases left between them. The CDR3 DNA reads as TGTGCCAGCAGCTCTCAGGCAGCAGGAAACACCATATATTTT. It yields the protein CASSSQAAGNTIYF. The complete variable domain, with remaining parts taken from reference TRBV28 and TRBJ1-3, reads DVKVTQSSRYLVKRTGEKVFLECVQDMDHENMFWYRQDPGLGLRLIYFSYDVKMKEKGDIPEGYSVSREKKERFSLILESASTNQTSMYLCASSSQAAGNTIYFGEGSWLTVV.

This chain uses TRBV11-2 with TRBJ2-2; D not certain. The V gene lost 2 bases and the J gene lost 0 bases, with 10 bases spanning the gap. The length of the CDR3 is 16 residues. Germline-derived CDR1 and CDR2 are SGHAT and FQNNGV. Here the CDR3 reads CASSLISGANTGELFF. DNA of the CDR3: TGTGCCAGCAGCTTAATTTCAGGCGCGAACACCGGGGAGCTGTTTTTT.

The J gene is TRBJ1-2, the V gene TRBV5-4; D gene uncertain. Germline V gene sequence: CDR1 SGHNT, CDR2 YYREEE (reference sequence). V gave up 0 bases and J gave up 1 base, with 10 bases separating them. The CDR3 is 15 amino acids. The CDR3 protein is CASSLAPGINYGYTF. The CDR3 nucleotides read TGTGCCAGCAGCTTGGCCCCGGGGATTAACTATGGCTACACCTTC.

The chain recombines TRBV2 with TRBJ2-1; TRBD2 is a possible D gene (7 bases). Trimming removed 6 bases at V and 5 bases at J, with 17 bases between. The length of the CDR3 is 15 residues. CDR1 SNHLY and CDR2 FYNNEI come from the germline V gene. CDR3 sequence (DNA): TGTGCCAGCAGGGCGGGGGCGCGGAGGGACAATGAGCAGTTCTTC. Translation gives CASRAGARRDNEQFF. Based on the CDR3 plus reference TRBV2 and TRBJ2-1, the full variable domain is EPEVTQTPSHQVTQMGQEVILRCVPISNHLYFYWYRQILGQKVEFLVSFYNNEISEKSEIFDDQFSVERPDGSNFTLKIRSTKLEDSAMYFCASRAGARRDNEQFFGPGTRLTVL.

This clone was seen a handful of times. The chain employs TRBV2 and TRBJ1-1, with no clear D. The CDR3 has 12 amino acids. From germline, CDR1 is SNHLY and CDR2 FYNNEI. Trimming took 7 bases from V and 9 from J, leaving 15 bases between them. CDR3: CASITRVGQAFF. CDR3 sequence (DNA): TGTGCCAGCATTACTAGGGTCGGACAAGCTTTCTTT.

The count of this clone is one. The J gene is TRBJ2-2, the V gene TRBV18; D unresolved. The CDR3 sequence is 13 residues long. In germline, CDR1 is KGHSH, CDR2 LQKENI. V dropped 0 bases and J dropped 11 bases, with 10 bases sitting between them. The CDR3 loop reads CASSPPAKSELFF. In DNA form, the CDR3 reads TGTGCCAGCTCACCACCGGCCAAGTCTGAGCTGTTTTTT.

This clone was detected a few times. The CDR3 region is CASSPTGTRGDDTQYF. The CDR3 DNA reads as TGCGCCAGCAGCCCTACGGGGACTAGGGGGGATGATACGCAGTATTTT. The chain combines TRBV5-1 with TRBJ2-3; 8 nucleotides match TRBD2. Germline CDR1 is SGHRS and CDR2 is YFSETQ. This CDR3 region has 16 residues. J was trimmed by 6 bases and V by 4 bases; bases with no gene match: 13.

This clone was picked up a small number of times. The chain recombines TRBV27 with TRBJ1-2; D may be TRBD1 (5 bases). CDR1 is MNHEY, CDR2 SMNVEV, per germline (reference sequence). Trimming took 2 bases from V and 4 from J, leaving 11 bases between them. This CDR3 is 14 amino acids long. The CDR3 DNA reads TGTGCCAGCAGTTTAAGCGGGGGGGTCTATGGCTACACCTTC. It specifies CASSLSGGVYGYTF.

V gene TRBV6-2 or TRBV6-3 combines with J gene TRBJ2-1; the match to TRBD1 covers 12 bases. The CDR3 is 16 amino acids. Per germline, CDR1 MNHEY and CDR2 SVGEGT. V lost 5 bases and J lost 9; bases outside the gene matches: 11. The CDR3, as DNA: TGTGCCAGCAGTACAGATCCGGGACAGGGGGCTGCTGAGCAGTTCTTC. This codes for CASSTDPGQGAAEQFF.

This sequence joins TRBV6-5 and TRBJ1-4; 9 nucleotides line up with TRBD1. J was trimmed by 8 bases and V by 6 bases; bases with no gene match: 10. CDR1 and CDR2 (germline): MNHEY, SVGAGI. The CDR3 runs 15 residues. The CDR3 loop is CASSISGQGNEKLFF. DNA for the CDR3: TGTGCCAGCAGCATCTCGGGACAGGGAAACGAAAAACTGTTTTTT.

This chain joins TRBV4-2 and TRBJ1-3; D is ambiguous. V shed 0 bases and J shed 4 bases, with 10 bases lying between them. The CDR3 consists of 15 residues. Germline CDR1 and CDR2: LGHNA and YNFKEQ. The CDR3 region is CASSQDSSEGNTIYF. CDR3 sequence (DNA): TGTGCCAGCAGCCAAGATTCTAGCGAAGGAAACACCATATATTTT.

The V and J genes are TRBV3-1 (or the pseudogene TRBV3-2) and TRBJ2-1, with 7 bases matching TRBD2. V shed 0 bases and J 9 bases; nucleotides not matched to a gene: 17. Germline lookup yields CDR1 LGHDT and CDR2 YNNKEL (reference sequence). The CDR3 runs 18 residues. The DNA for the CDR3 is TGTGCCAGCAGCCAAGATCTTGATCCAGCGGGGATCGAGAGTGAGCAGTTCTTC. Protein: CASSQDLDPAGIESEQFF.

The chain recombines TRBV19 with TRBJ2-5; no definite D call. The CDR3 length is 13 residues. The ends were cut back, 8 bases at V and 4 bases at J, with 14 bases in the middle. The germline gives CDR1 LNHDA, CDR2 SQIVND (reference sequence). In DNA form, the CDR3 reads TGTGCCAGTCGACTCCTTTCAGCAGAGACCCAGTACTTC. Amino acids: CASRLLSAETQYF.

CDR3 sequence: CASSFPGGRIGQYF. The DNA for the CDR3 is TGTGCCAGCAGCTTCCCCGGGGGACGAATTGGGCAGTATTTT. The J gene is TRBJ2-3, the V gene TRBV7-9; the D gene is possibly TRBD2 (6 bases). Germline values: CDR1 SEHNR, CDR2 FQNEAQ (reference sequence). This CDR3 comprises 14 residues. Trimming shortened V by 3 bases and J by 11 bases, and 18 bases separated the two germline ends. Combining the CDR3 with reference TRBV7-9 and TRBJ2-3 gives the whole variable domain DTGVSQNPRHKITKRGQNVTFRCDPISEHNRLYWYRQTLGQGPEFLTYFQNEAQLEKSRLLSDRFSAERPKGSFSTLEIQRTEQGDSAMYLCASSFPGGRIGQYFGPGTRLTVL.

The chain combines TRBV6-1 with TRBJ1-5; 7 nucleotides align to TRBD1. CDR1 and CDR2 from the germline V gene are MNHNS and SASEGT. Trimming removed 1 base from V and 7 bases from J; junction bases left unmatched: 4. This CDR3 comprises 14 residues. CDR3 coding DNA: TGTGCCAGCAGTGAAGGGGCAGGGGGGCAGCCCCAGCATTTT. It is translated as CASSEGAGGQPQHF.

The chain links TRBV3-1 (or the pseudogene TRBV3-2) to TRBJ2-1, with D perhaps matching TRBD1 (5 bases). From germline, CDR1 is LGHDT and CDR2 YNNKEL (reference sequence). V was pared by 4 bases and J by 6 bases, with 22 bases between. The CDR3 runs to 17 residues. The CDR3 region has the DNA TGTGCCAGCAGCCCAAGACCGGGCCCTAGGGGTGGCAATGAGCAGTTCTTC. This sequence encodes CASSPRPGPRGGNEQFF.

The rearrangement links TRBV9 to TRBJ2-2, with a weak D call TRBD2 (5 bases). The CDR3 loop spans 16 amino acids. Germline CDR1 is SGDLS and CDR2 is YYNGEE. Trimming shortened V by 4 bases and J by 2 bases, and 15 bases separated the two germline ends. The CDR3 spells CASSLRVAVNTGELFF. In nucleotides, the CDR3 is TGTGCCAGCAGCCTGAGGGTCGCGGTTAACACCGGGGAGCTGTTTTTT. Filled out from reference TRBV9 and TRBJ2-2, the complete variable domain reads DSGVTQTPKHLITATGQRVTLRCSPRSGDLSVYWYQQSLDQGLQFLIQYYNGEERAKGNILERFSAQQFPDLHSELNLSSLELGDSALYFCASSLRVAVNTGELFFGEGSRLTVL.